This T cell receptor (beta chain) was identified during a study of PD-L1 blockade in urothelial cancer. Data came from immunoSEQ multiplex PCR; TCRdb stores just in-frame clones and leaves some out. The table includes around 30,000 clones, approximately 80% detected once. The sample here was PBMCs, taken around atezolizumab (anti-PD-L1) treatment. This sequence originates from a man in his 60s with urothelial cancer.

Here the CDR3 reads CASSQEPGLPANTGELFF. CDR3 sequence (DNA): TGCGCCAGCAGCCAAGAGCCAGGCCTACCCGCGAACACCGGGGAGCTGTTTTTT. V gene TRBV4-3 combines with J gene TRBJ2-2, with D unclear. The V end was cut by 0 bases, the J end by 0 bases, with 14 bases between. CDR1 is LGHNA, CDR2 YSLEER, per germline. The CDR3 is 18 residues long.